These T cell receptor beta chains were read from a single sample in a study of T-cell reconstitution after alpha-beta-depleted transplantation in children. TCRdb reprocessed the PCR reads via MiXCR and lists one record per CDR3 protein. This table has a few hundred thousand distinct CDR3 sequences, over 7% appearing once. The specimen comprised peripheral blood, sampled 360 days after TCRalphabeta/CD19-depleted stem cell transplant. These receptors came from a female patient aged 2 to 10 who had a stem cell transplant for Fanconi anemia, so the T cells may come from the graft donor. CDR3s include the opening cysteine and the closing phenylalanine or tryptophan.

J: TRBJ2-5; V: TRBV6-1; length: 15; CDR3: CASRPSGVWEETQYF
J: TRBJ2-1; V: TRBV28; length: 13; CDR3: CASSLAGDNEQFF
J: TRBJ1-2; V: TRBV4-2; length: 18; CDR3: CASSPSGGGSLSNYGYTF
J: TRBJ1-4; V: TRBV6-5; length: 15; CDR3: CASSYAGGSNEKLFF
J: TRBJ2-2; V: TRBV7-9; length: 15; CDR3: CASSFGTSSTGELFF
J: TRBJ2-2; V: TRBV29-1; length: 15; CDR3: CSVSFQGWGTGELFF
J: TRBJ2-7; V: TRBV5-4; length: 14; CDR3: CASSPGLAGDEQYF
J: TRBJ2-7; V: TRBV7-9; length: 15; CDR3: CASSHSGRGGYEQYF
J: TRBJ1-2; V: TRBV6-5; length: 11; CDR3: CASMSIGGYTF
J: TRBJ2-2; V: TRBV5-1; length: 15; CDR3: CASSLRTGNGGELFF
J: TRBJ2-2; V: TRBV5-1; length: 16; CDR3: CASSQLAGGNTGELFF
J: TRBJ2-7; V: TRBV6-5; length: 14; CDR3: CASSYSRGGGEQYF
J: TRBJ2-1; V: TRBV2; length: 14; CDR3: CASSKDRAVNEQFF
J: TRBJ2-1; V: TRBV7-2; length: 13; CDR3: CASSFRAANEQFF
J: TRBJ2-5; V: TRBV20-1; length: 16; CDR3: CSASGAGGHGLETQYF
J: TRBJ2-1; V: TRBV7-3; length: 15; CDR3: CASSFFPAGDNEQFF
J: TRBJ2-1; V: TRBV7-9; length: 17; CDR3: CASSLGGLAGLLYEQFF
J: TRBJ2-1; V: TRBV24-1; length: 16; CDR3: CATSDPGSAPYNEQFF
J: TRBJ2-1; V: TRBV6-1; length: 17; CDR3: CASSPSLGGGAYNEQFF
J: TRBJ2-7; V: TRBV3-1; length: 15; CDR3: CASSQETTGISEQYF
J: TRBJ2-1; V: TRBV7-9; length: 12; CDR3: CASSPPENEQFF
J: TRBJ2-1; V: TRBV6-5; length: 15; CDR3: CASSYSRGVLNEQFF
J: TRBJ2-5; V: TRBV28; length: 14; CDR3: CASSLTGAQETQYF
J: TRBJ1-1; V: TRBV25-1; length: 15; CDR3: CASSEFKGVVTEAFF
J: TRBJ1-6; V: TRBV28; length: 15; CDR3: CASSSFFGDNSPLHF
J: TRBJ2-7; V: TRBV4-3; length: 15; CDR3: CASSQLLAESYEQYF
J: TRBJ2-1; V: TRBV19; length: 13; CDR3: CASSIGGGAGQFF
J: TRBJ1-2; V: TRBV2; length: 14; CDR3: CASSEIRPNYGYTF
J: TRBJ1-4; V: TRBV5-5; length: 14; CDR3: CASSYGPTNEKLFF
J: TRBJ2-1; V: TRBV27; length: 17; CDR3: CASSLSIVGTSYNEQFF
J: TRBJ1-6; V: TRBV28; length: 14; CDR3: CASSFGSYNSPLHF
J: TRBJ2-6; V: TRBV12-3/TRBV12-4; length: 16; CDR3: CATPNDGHSGANVLTF
J: TRBJ2-3; V: TRBV10-3; length: 13; CDR3: CAISESFTDTQYF
J: TRBJ2-1; V: TRBV7-6; length: 13; CDR3: CASSLVYGGEQFF
J: TRBJ2-7; V: TRBV7-8; length: 16; CDR3: CASSLGAGGVSYEQYF
J: TRBJ1-1; V: TRBV4-3; length: 14; CDR3: CASSPSRAHTEAFF
J: TRBJ1-1; V: TRBV5-6; length: 14; CDR3: CASRPGTGATEAFF
J: TRBJ1-1; V: TRBV9; length: 16; CDR3: CASNLLGGAFVTEAFF
J: TRBJ1-6; V: TRBV20-1; length: 15; CDR3: CSAGTGGFFNSPLHF
J: TRBJ2-3; V: TRBV28; length: 15; CDR3: CASRKLTGSPDTQYF
J: TRBJ1-1; V: TRBV11-1; length: 13; CDR3: CASSLHRDTEAFF
J: TRBJ1-2; V: TRBV20-1; length: 13; CDR3: CSARDDREAGYTF